The sequence of this T cell receptor (beta chain) was determined in a study of cytomegalovirus exposure and HLA in healthy donors. About this clone itself: The antigen remains undetermined.

V was shortened by 9 bases and J by 3 bases, with 18 bases between the two germline ends. The CDR3 extends over 15 amino acids. CDR1 and CDR2 (germline): MNHNS, SASEGT. Primers for the PCR totalled 60 Vbeta and 13 Jbeta. Method: immunoSEQ multiplex PCR; TCRdb's copy keeps in-frame clones and lacks some. Among around 130,000 clones, around 70% were seen once, and the ten largest hold 2.5% to 3%. Findings of the study overall: It was taken for granted in presence/absence analyses that sequencing depth across donors was roughly uniform. Researchers reported that a few CMV-associated chains were confirmed in vitro as CMV antigen-specific.

Although they were nominally healthy when sampled, donors likely had unrecorded immune exposures. Specimen: PBMCs. This sequence was found in a human donor in good health. The chain joins TRBV6-1 to TRBJ2-1; D may be TRBD2 (6 bases). The CDR3 is CASCPTSPCYNEQFF. The CDR3, as DNA: TGTGCCAGTTGCCCCACTAGCCCCTGCTACAATGAGCAGTTCTTC.